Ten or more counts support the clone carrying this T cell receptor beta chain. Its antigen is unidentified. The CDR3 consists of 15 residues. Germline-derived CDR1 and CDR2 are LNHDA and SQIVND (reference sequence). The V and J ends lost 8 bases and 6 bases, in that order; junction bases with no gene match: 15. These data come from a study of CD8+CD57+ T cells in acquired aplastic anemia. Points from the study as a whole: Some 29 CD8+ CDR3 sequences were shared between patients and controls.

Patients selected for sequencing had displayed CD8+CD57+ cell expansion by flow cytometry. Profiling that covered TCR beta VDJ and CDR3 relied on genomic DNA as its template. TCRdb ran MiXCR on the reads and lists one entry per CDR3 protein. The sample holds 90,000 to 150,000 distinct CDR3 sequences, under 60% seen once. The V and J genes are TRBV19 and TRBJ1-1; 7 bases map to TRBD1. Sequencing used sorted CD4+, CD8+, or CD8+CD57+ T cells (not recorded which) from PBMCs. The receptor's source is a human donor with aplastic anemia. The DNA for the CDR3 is TGTGCCAGTGAATCCGGGACAGTTCGGCGGTCTGAAGCTTTCTTT. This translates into CASESGTVRRSEAFF. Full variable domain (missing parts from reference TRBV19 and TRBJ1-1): DGGITQSPKYLFRKEGQNVTLSCEQNLNHDAMYWYRQDPGQGLRLIYYSQIVNDFQKGDIAEGYSVSREKKESFPLTVTSAQKNPTAFYLCASESGTVRRSEAFFGQGTRLTVV.